This T cell receptor (beta chain) emerged from a study of cytomegalovirus exposure and HLA in healthy donors. Study observations and caveats: Cytomegalovirus-associated TCR beta chains were listed, numbering roughly 150. When presence/absence was analysed, sequencing depth was taken to be roughly uniform across donors.

PCR was performed using 60 Vbeta and 13 Jbeta primers. Repertoires were generated with immunoSEQ multiplex PCR, while TCRdb's copy carries only in-frame clones and drops some. The repertoire holds 150,000 to 200,000 clones, with about three quarters as singletons. Germline-derived CDR1 and CDR2 are MNHNY and SVGAGI (reference sequence). The CDR3 extends over 16 amino acids. V was clipped by 4 bases and J by 0 bases; unmatched bases: 6. A note on this clone: Its antigen is as yet unknown.

This clonotype was sampled from a young man in good health and CMV-seropositive. J is TRBJ1-3 and V is TRBV6-6, with 7 bases matching TRBD1. Sequenced: PBMCs. CDR3 in DNA: TGTGCCAGCAGTTTAGGACAGGTTAGCTCTGGAAACACCATATATTTT. This codes for CASSLGQVSSGNTIYF.